The rows below give T cell receptor beta chains drawn from one sample of a study of blood T cell repertoires in COVID-19. The data were produced by immunoSEQ multiplex PCR, yet TCRdb's version contains in-frame clones alone and is incomplete. The repertoire holds tens of thousands of clones, with 80% to 95% as singletons. The sequenced material came from peripheral blood. The receptors shown here come from a man aged 50 or older with active COVID-19. Each CDR3 is given with its conserved first and last residue. The order of the fields is V gene, D gene, J gene, clone size, CDR3 protein, CDR3 DNA. D genes are given only for firm matches. A row's size may be missing; if present it is once, few, many or a size class.

>TRBV7-3|NA|TRBJ2-6|NA
CASSSGLSGANVLTF
TGTGCCAGCAGCTCAGGGCTCTCTGGGGCCAACGTCCTGACTTTC
>TRBV14|NA|TRBJ2-7|NA
CASSQGGPEYYEQYF
TGTGCCAGCAGCCAAGGCGGCCCTGAATACTACGAGCAGTACTTC
>TRBV19|TRBD2|TRBJ2-5|NA
CASSITERGGQYF
TGTGCCAGTAGTATAACAGAGCGGGGCGGCCAGTACTTC
>TRBV19|TRBD1|TRBJ2-4|NA
CASSTGEPYF
TGTGCCAGTAGCACAGGGGAGCCGTACTTC
>TRBV7-2|TRBD2|TRBJ2-7|NA
CASSTRTSGQVYEQYF
TGTGCCAGCAGCACCCGGACTAGCGGGCAAGTGTACGAGCAGTACTTC
>TRBV2|NA|TRBJ1-3|NA
CASSVGGNGGNTIYF
TGTGCCAGCAGTGTTGGGGGGAATGGTGGAAACACCATATATTTT
>TRBV3-1/TRBV3-2|TRBD1|TRBJ1-6|NA
CASSQGTGYNSPLHF
TGTGCCAGCAGCCAGGGGACAGGGTATAATTCACCCCTCCACTTT
>TRBV6-6|NA|TRBJ2-3|NA
CASRLQGTDTQYF
TGTGCCAGCAGATTGCAGGGTACAGATACGCAGTATTTT
>TRBV24-1|TRBD2|TRBJ2-3|NA
CATGLAGGDTQYF
TGTGCCACCGGGCTAGCGGGGGGAGATACGCAGTATTTT
>TRBV7-3|NA|TRBJ2-7|NA
CASSLGGPLQEQYF
TGTGCCAGCAGCTTAGGAGGTCCGCTTCAGGAGCAGTACTTC
>TRBV4-2|TRBD1|TRBJ1-4|NA
CASSPTGEGEKLFF
TGTGCCAGCAGCCCGACAGGGGAGGGTGAAAAACTGTTTTTT
>TRBV4-2|NA|TRBJ2-2|NA
CASSEQLATNTGELFF
TGTGCCAGCAGCGAACAGCTAGCGACTAACACCGGGGAGCTGTTTTTT
>TRBV4-3|TRBD1|TRBJ1-6|NA
CASSQDPRGTGNSPLHF
TGCGCCAGCAGCCAAGATCCCAGGGGGACCGGTAATTCACCCCTCCACTTT
>TRBV3-1/TRBV3-2|NA|TRBJ1-5|NA
CASSQDSGGAVQPQHF
TGTGCCAGCAGCCAAGATAGTGGAGGGGCGGTTCAGCCCCAGCATTTT
>TRBV7-2|TRBD1|TRBJ1-6|few
CASSLSGTDNSPLHF
TGTGCCAGCAGCTTGTCCGGGACAGATAATTCACCCCTCCACTTT
>TRBV30|TRBD1|TRBJ1-2|NA
CAWSPNRGEGYTF
TGTGCCTGGAGTCCCAACAGGGGTGAGGGCTACACCTTC
>TRBV6-5|TRBD1|TRBJ1-3|NA
CASSPTGIGNTIYF
TGTGCCAGCAGTCCGACAGGGATTGGAAACACCATATATTTT
>TRBV5-1|NA|TRBJ2-1|NA
CASRRDGGEQFF
TGCGCCAGCCGCCGAGACGGGGGTGAGCAGTTCTTC
>TRBV5-5|NA|TRBJ2-3|NA
CASSSSGYGTDTQYF
TGTGCCAGCAGCTCCTCGGGGTATGGCACAGATACGCAGTATTTT
>TRBV7-9|TRBD2|TRBJ2-1|NA
CASNFGGEYNEQFF
TGTGCCAGCAACTTCGGGGGGGAGTACAATGAGCAGTTCTTC
>TRBV2|TRBD1|TRBJ1-1|once
CASSDGTGGDTEAFF
TGTGCCAGCAGTGACGGGACAGGGGGGGACACTGAAGCTTTCTTT
>TRBV7-2|TRBD2|TRBJ2-7|NA
CASSLVGLAGVLAYEQYF
TGTGCCAGCAGCTTAGTGGGACTAGCGGGGGTCCTGGCCTACGAGCAGTACTTC
>TRBV5-1|NA|TRBJ2-3|NA
CASSFGDTQYF
TGCGCCAGCAGCTTCGGGGATACGCAGTATTTT
>TRBV11-2|TRBD1|TRBJ2-7|NA
CASSPIRGNYEQYF
TGTGCCAGCAGCCCAATCAGGGGGAACTACGAGCAGTACTTC
>TRBV6-6|TRBD1|TRBJ1-1|NA
CASSSHTGGTEAFF
TGTGCCAGCAGTTCACACACAGGGGGCACTGAAGCTTTCTTT
>TRBV5-6|NA|TRBJ1-5|NA
CASSLRGTTPHF
TGTGCCAGCAGCTTAAGGGGCACAACCCCACATTTT
>TRBV6-1|NA|TRBJ2-5|NA
CASSEERGETQYF
TGTGCCAGCAGTGAAGAGAGGGGGGAGACCCAGTACTTC
>TRBV2|NA|TRBJ1-1|NA
CASSGAGDTEAFF
TGTGCCAGCAGTGGGGCAGGGGACACTGAAGCTTTCTTT